These T cell receptor beta chains were read from a single sample in a study of T cell repertoires in cytomegalovirus infection. MiXCR was run by TCRdb on the reads, yielding one entry per CDR3 protein. The table shows some 200,000 distinct CDR3 sequences, with 7.5% to 10% occurring only once. The sample taken for sequencing was PBMCs. All receptors derive from a human donor in good health (CMV status not recorded). Some clones in this sample may be carry-over from other donors' samples. Both conserved end residues are part of each CDR3. D genes are given only for firm matches. Clone size appears in some rows only: once, few, many, or a class for an expanded clone.

V	J	D	size	DNA	CDR3
TRBV14	TRBJ1-5	.	.	TGTGCCAGCAGCCAAGGGTTAGGGCCCCAGCATTTT	CASSQGLGPQHF
TRBV29-1	TRBJ1-2	.	.	TGCAGCGGGGCCGTCAGTACAGGAGGACCTAACTATGGCTACACCTTC	CSGAVSTGGPNYGYTF
TRBV5-6	TRBJ2-5	.	.	TGTGCCAGCAGCTTGCCAGGGAGAGGCCAAGAGACCCAGTACTTC	CASSLPGRGQETQYF
TRBV7-2	TRBJ2-1	.	.	TGTGCCAGCAGCCGGAGGGGCCCTTCGGGCAATGAGCAGTTCTTC	CASSRRGPSGNEQFF
TRBV7-2	TRBJ2-2	.	many	TGTGCCAGCAGCCCACCGACTATCGGGGAGCTGTTTTTT	CASSPPTIGELFF
TRBV7-8	TRBJ2-1	TRBD2	many	TGTGCCAGCAGCTACGGGACTAGAGGCAATGAGCAGTTCTTC	CASSYGTRGNEQFF
TRBV7-4	TRBJ1-2	.	.	TGTGCCAGCAGCTCAAACAGGGACGGTGGCTATGGCTACACCTTC	CASSSNRDGGYGYTF
TRBV20-1	TRBJ2-7	.	.	TGCAGTGCTAGAGATCTCTACATAGAGCAGTACTTC	CSARDLYIEQYF
TRBV12-3/TRBV12-4	TRBJ1-6	.	many	TGTGCCAGCACCATCGACAGAAGCTCCTATAATTCACCCCTCCACTTT	CASTIDRSSYNSPLHF
TRBV9	TRBJ2-7	TRBD2	few	TGTGCCAGCAGCCAGGGACTAGCGAGCCACGAGCAGTACTTC	CASSQGLASHEQYF
TRBV7-8	TRBJ2-3	TRBD1	.	TGTGCCAGCAGCCCGACAGGGGCTACGCAGTATTTT	CASSPTGATQYF
TRBV28	TRBJ1-1	.	.	TGTGCCAGCAGTTTAAAGGGTCGGCAGGAAGCTTTCTTT	CASSLKGRQEAFF
TRBV7-2	TRBJ2-5	.	.	TGTGCCAGCAGCTTAGGCCCCTCGGTGGAGACCCAGTACTTC	CASSLGPSVETQYF
TRBV4-3	TRBJ1-2	TRBD1	few	TGCGCCAGCAGCCAAGCCGGCGCCACAGGGGGCATTTCCTTC	CASSQAGATGGISF
TRBV20-1	TRBJ1-3	.	.	TGCAGTGCTAGATCCGGACTGTGGCCGGCAGGAAACACCATATATTTT	CSARSGLWPAGNTIYF
TRBV7-8	TRBJ1-3	.	many	TGTGCCAGCAGCTTGATGTCACGGGTCTCTGGAAACACCATATATTTT	CASSLMSRVSGNTIYF
TRBV7-2	TRBJ1-4	.	many	TGTGCCAGCAGCTTAGCGCGAGGCAGTAATGAAAAACTGTTTTTT	CASSLARGSNEKLFF
TRBV6-2/TRBV6-3	TRBJ1-1	.	few	TGTGCCAGCAGCCGGACTCCTTACACTGAAGCTTTCTTT	CASSRTPYTEAFF
TRBV12-3/TRBV12-4	TRBJ2-3	.	many	TGTGCCAGCGGTTCATCAGATACGCAGTATTTT	CASGSSDTQYF
TRBV20-1	TRBJ2-3	.	.	TGCAGTGCTAGTCGGCCCACAGATACGCAGTATTTT	CSASRPTDTQYF
TRBV11-2	TRBJ2-3	.	many	TGTGCCAGCAGCCAAGAGGTTGACAGCTCCACAGATACGCAGTATTTT	CASSQEVDSSTDTQYF
TRBV12-3/TRBV12-4	TRBJ1-5	TRBD1	many	TGTGCCAGCAGTTTGGGACAGGATAGCAATCAGCCCCAGCATTTT	CASSLGQDSNQPQHF
TRBV4-3	TRBJ2-1	.	few	TGCGCCAGCAGCCAAGGTCTTTCTAATGAGCAGTTCTTC	CASSQGLSNEQFF
TRBV5-5	TRBJ2-1	.	many	TGTGCCAGCAGCTTGACAATGCTCCAAAGCTCCTACAATGAGCAGTTCTTC	CASSLTMLQSSYNEQFF
TRBV6-2/TRBV6-3	TRBJ2-7	TRBD1	few	TGTGCCAGAAACGGGACAGGCCCCTACGAGCAGTACTTC	CARNGTGPYEQYF